Below are 24 T cell receptor beta chains sequenced from a single sample in a study of long-term antiretroviral therapy in people with HIV. The assay, immunoSEQ v3.0, was run at survey level. The data were produced by immunoSEQ multiplex PCR, yet TCRdb's version contains in-frame clones alone and is incomplete. Of 30,000 to 40,000 clones detected, 60% to 85% appear once; the ten largest clones hold roughly 6.6%. The sequencing used unsorted PBMCs, collected 2 years after starting antiretroviral therapy. These receptors were collected from a woman between 50 and 59 years old with HIV.

The chain links TRBV19 to TRBJ2-3, with D possibly being TRBD1 or TRBD2 (5 bases each). V was pared by 7 bases and J by 3 bases, with 11 bases between. This CDR3 region has 13 residues. In germline, CDR1 is LNHDA, CDR2 SQIVND (reference sequence). CDR3 sequence reads: CASKIGGTDTQYF. DNA of the CDR3: TGTGCCAGTAAGATTGGGGGTACAGATACGCAGTATTTT.

The genes are TRBV30 and TRBJ1-2, with unresolved D. Germline V lookup: CDR1 GTSNPN, CDR2 SVGIG (reference sequence). Deletions cut 3 bases from V and 4 bases from J, with 6 bases between. CDR3 size: 11 residues. The CDR3, as DNA: TGTGCCTGGAGGAAGATCTATGGCTACACCTTC. It codes for CAWRKIYGYTF.

The chain uses TRBV7-2 and TRBJ2-3; D is perhaps TRBD1 or TRBD2 (6 bases each). This CDR3 spans 14 amino acids. Germline assignment: CDR1 SGHTA and CDR2 FQGNSA. V was clipped by 5 bases and J by 2 bases, with 11 bases between them. This CDR3 is CASSAGQTTDTQYF. In nucleotides, the CDR3 is TGTGCCAGCAGCGCGGGACAAACCACAGATACGCAGTATTTT.

J is TRBJ2-1 and V is TRBV7-2; tentatively, D is TRBD1 (5 bases). V lost 5 bases and J lost 5, with 10 bases in between. CDR3 length: 13 amino acids. Looked up from germline, CDR1 is SGHTA and CDR2 is FQGNSA. The CDR3 region is CASSVGQNNEQFF. In DNA, the CDR3 is TGTGCCAGCAGCGTAGGACAAAACAATGAGCAGTTCTTC. The full variable domain, with the rest looked up from reference TRBV7-2 and TRBJ2-1, is GAGVSQSPSNKVTEKGKDVELRCDPISGHTALYWYRQSLGQGLEFLIYFQGNSAPDKSGLPSDRFSAERTGGSVSTLTIQRTQQEDSAVYLCASSVGQNNEQFFGPGTRLTVL.

This rearrangement joins TRBV6-1 to TRBJ2-5; D may match TRBD1 or TRBD2 (5 bases each). Germline V gene sequence: CDR1 MNHNS, CDR2 SASEGT. The germline V and J ends were trimmed by 4 bases and 2 bases, with 14 bases remaining between them. CDR3 size: 15 residues. CDR3 DNA sequence: TGTGCCAGCAGTGGTACCGGGACGGTACAAGAGACCCAGTACTTC. This gives the protein CASSGTGTVQETQYF.

The rearrangement joins TRBV27 to TRBJ1-6, with D unclear. V lost 3 bases and J 6 bases, leaving 9 bases between the germline ends. In germline, CDR1 is MNHEY, CDR2 SMNVEV (reference sequence). There are 14 residues in the CDR3. This CDR3 is CASSLGWSNSPLHF. The CDR3 bases are TGTGCCAGCAGTTTGGGGTGGTCTAATTCACCCCTCCACTTT.

Here the CDR3 reads CASTPTGGHEKLFF. The CDR3 DNA reads as TGTGCCAGCACCCCGACAGGGGGCCATGAAAAACTGTTTTTT. This chain joins TRBV6-5 and TRBJ1-4; 10 nucleotides match TRBD1. J lost 6 bases, V lost 7 bases, and 5 bases had no gene match. Germline-derived CDR1 and CDR2 are MNHEY and SVGAGI. The CDR3 length is 14 residues.

The chain is built from TRBV5-8 and TRBJ2-1; 9 bases are shared with TRBD2. The V and J ends lost 4 bases and 3 bases, in that order; junction bases with no gene match: 17. The CDR3 extends over 19 amino acids. Looked up from germline, CDR1 is SGHTS and CDR2 is YDEGEE. In nucleotides, the CDR3 is TGTGCCAGCAGCCCCCGGGCAATTTTGACTAGCGGCTTCTACAATGAGCAGTTCTTC. Its translation: CASSPRAILTSGFYNEQFF.

This clone was recorded once. The rearrangement joins TRBV9 to TRBJ2-1; TRBD1 agrees at 7 bases. With V trimmed by 3 bases and J by 2 bases, 5 bases remained unmatched. The germline gives CDR1 SGDLS, CDR2 YYNGEE. This CDR3 region has 15 residues. Here the CDR3 reads CASSATGETYNEQFF. The CDR3 DNA follows: TGTGCCAGCAGCGCTACAGGGGAAACCTACAATGAGCAGTTCTTC.

This rearrangement joins TRBV7-3 to TRBJ2-5; D remains unclear. Germline V lookup: CDR1 SGHTA, CDR2 FQGTGA. CDR3 length: 13 residues. Trimming cost V 3 bases and J 5 bases, with 10 bases left between them. CDR3 residues: CASSLGLWETQYF. DNA of the CDR3: TGTGCCAGCAGCTTGGGCCTATGGGAGACCCAGTACTTC.

CDR3 loop: CASSVAPWGGDYGYTF. CDR3 coding DNA: TGTGCCAGCAGCGTGGCCCCCTGGGGCGGCGACTATGGCTACACCTTC. The chain carries TRBV9 and TRBJ1-2; D is possibly TRBD1 (5 bases). Germline lookup yields CDR1 SGDLS and CDR2 YYNGEE. The ends were cut back, 2 bases at V and 3 bases at J, with 17 bases in the middle. The CDR3 runs to 16 residues.

The DNA for the CDR3 is TGTGCCAGCAGTACGGGTGGGGGTGGAGATACGCAGTATTTT. As protein: CASSTGGGGDTQYF. V is TRBV6-6 and J is TRBJ2-3; D is possibly TRBD1 or TRBD2 (5 bases each). CDR3 size: 14 residues. CDR1 MNHNY and CDR2 SVGAGI come from the germline V gene (reference sequence). V lost 5 bases, J lost 5 bases, and 14 bases lay in between.

This clone has a handful of counts. In the same sample, other DNA sequences code for this CDR3. V is TRBV4-1 and J is TRBJ1-2; D unresolved. The germline gives CDR1 MGHRA, CDR2 YSYEKL. There are 11 residues in the CDR3. The germline V and J ends were trimmed by 1 base and 5 bases, with 2 bases remaining between them. The CDR3 protein is CASSQGYGYTF. The DNA for the CDR3 is TGCGCCAGCAGCCAAGGGTATGGCTACACCTTC.

This chain links TRBV27 with TRBJ2-4; 10 bases are a match to TRBD2. The germline V gene has CDR1 MNHEY and CDR2 SMNVEV (reference sequence). With 5 bases clipped from V and 2 bases from J, the junction kept 18 bases outside the gene matches. The CDR3 is made up of 20 amino acids. CDR3 region: CASSPAPRALAGLSKNIQYF. In nucleotides, the CDR3 is TGTGCCAGCAGTCCAGCCCCCCGGGCACTAGCGGGGTTGTCCAAAAACATTCAGTACTTC.

The chain joins TRBV11-3 to TRBJ2-3; 10 nucleotides align to TRBD2. Germline V lookup: CDR1 SGHNT, CDR2 YENEEA. The CDR3 runs 18 residues. The J segment lost 1 base and the V segment lost 5 bases, leaving 12 bases of the junction unmatched. CDR3 loop: CASSGGGVLAGRTDTQYF. CDR3 bases: TGTGCCAGCAGCGGCGGGGGGGTACTAGCGGGGCGCACAGATACGCAGTATTTT.

The rearrangement uses TRBV6-6 and TRBJ2-7; the D gene is possibly TRBD1 (5 bases). Germline-derived CDR1 and CDR2 are MNHNY and SVGAGI (reference sequence). The CDR3 runs 12 residues. Trimming shortened V by 3 bases and J by 3 bases, and 6 bases separated the two germline ends. In DNA, the CDR3 is TGTGCCAGCAGTTATGACAGCTACGAGCAGTACGTC. Translating it yields CASSYDSYEQYV.

The count of this clone is one. The genes are TRBV5-5 and TRBJ2-7, with D possibly TRBD1 on 5 matching bases. The CDR3 contains 18 residues. Germline assignment: CDR1 SGHKS and CDR2 YYEKEE (reference sequence). The V and J ends lost 1 base and 1 base respectively, with 21 bases between them. As DNA, the CDR3 is TGTGCCAGCAGCTTGCACATCGGTCGCGCAGGGCTTTCCTACGAGCAGTACTTC. Translating it yields CASSLHIGRAGLSYEQYF.

The chain is built from TRBV5-4 and TRBJ1-1; 10 nucleotides align to TRBD1. The junction had 1 base not matched to a gene; V was cut back by 3 bases and J by 5 bases. There are 13 residues in the CDR3. From germline, CDR1 is SGHNT and CDR2 YYREEE (reference sequence). The CDR3 reads CASSWGQGTEAFF. The CDR3 nucleotides are TGTGCCAGCAGCTGGGGACAGGGGACTGAAGCTTTCTTT.

V gene TRBV5-1 combines with J gene TRBJ2-3; no clear D. The germline V and J ends were trimmed by 1 base and 2 bases, with 2 bases remaining between them. The CDR3 loop spans 12 amino acids. CDR1 is SGHRS, CDR2 YFSETQ, per germline. The CDR3 nucleotides are TGCGCCAGCAGCTTGACCACAGATACGCAGTATTTT. Encoded protein: CASSLTTDTQYF.

This clone was picked up a small number of times. The chain couples TRBV23-1 to TRBJ1-2, with D perhaps matching TRBD1 (5 bases). TRBV23-1 is classed as an ORF, of uncertain function. Between the trimmed V and J ends, which lost 0 bases and 8 bases, there was a span of 16 bases. The CDR3 sequence is 15 residues long. The CDR3 DNA sequence: TGCGCCAGCAGTCAATCTATTGTCCAGGGTAGGGGCTACACCTTC. It encodes CASSQSIVQGRGYTF.

This chain links TRBV29-1 with TRBJ2-2; D gene ambiguous. The CDR3 runs to 13 residues. Trimming left V 4 bases short and J 1 base short, with 7 bases between. CDR1 and CDR2 (germline): SQVTM, ANQGSEA. The CDR3 loop reads CSVVVRNTGELFF. The DNA of the CDR3 is TGCAGCGTTGTGGTCAGGAACACCGGGGAGCTGTTTTTT.

This clone has just one count. The chain recombines TRBV5-1 with TRBJ2-6; 14 bases align to TRBD2. J gave up 4 bases and V 2 bases, and 8 bases lay outside the gene matches. The CDR3 covers 19 residues. Germline CDR1 and CDR2: SGHRS and YFSETQ. CDR3 bases: TGCGCCAGCAGCTTATCGACTAGCGGGGGGGCCACAGGGGCCAACGTCCTGACTTTC. Its protein is CASSLSTSGGATGANVLTF.

The genes are TRBV5-1 and TRBJ2-7; D perhaps matches TRBD1 (7 bases). Trimming stripped 1 base from V and 3 bases from J, with 11 bases between. CDR1 and CDR2 from the germline V gene are SGHRS and YFSETQ. CDR3 length: 14 residues. CDR3 sequence (DNA): TGCGCCAGCAGCTTGTGGCAGGGGGGCTACGAGCAGTACTTC. Translating it yields CASSLWQGGYEQYF.

This clone has more than one count but fewer than ten. CDR3 protein: CASSLGGVGNEQFF. DNA of the CDR3: TGTGCCAGCTCACTTGGTGGTGTAGGCAATGAGCAGTTCTTC. The genes are TRBV18 and TRBJ2-1; no firm D call. Germline V gives CDR1 KGHSH, CDR2 LQKENI. This CDR3 region has 14 residues. V dropped 4 bases and J dropped 6 bases, with 13 bases sitting between them.